The present entry profiles one T cell receptor (beta chain) with its context. This entry belongs to a study of cytomegalovirus exposure and HLA in healthy donors. Germline V gene data show CDR1 as SGHRS and CDR2 as YFSETQ. Trimming cost V 3 bases and J 9 bases; bases outside gene matches: 7. The length of the CDR3 is 15 residues. Libraries were prepared by immunoSEQ multiplex PCR; TCRdb keeps only in-frame clonotypes and omits some of them. The sample has under 250,000 clones, about 81% seen once; the top ten hold around 1.3%. The sequencing input was PBMCs. The source is a young woman in good health and CMV-seronegative. The genes are TRBV5-1 and TRBJ1-6, with 9 bases that match TRBD1. Written as DNA, the CDR3 is TGCGCCAGCAGCTCCACGGGACAGGGCACTTCACCCCTCCACTTT. It encodes CASSSTGQGTSPLHF.